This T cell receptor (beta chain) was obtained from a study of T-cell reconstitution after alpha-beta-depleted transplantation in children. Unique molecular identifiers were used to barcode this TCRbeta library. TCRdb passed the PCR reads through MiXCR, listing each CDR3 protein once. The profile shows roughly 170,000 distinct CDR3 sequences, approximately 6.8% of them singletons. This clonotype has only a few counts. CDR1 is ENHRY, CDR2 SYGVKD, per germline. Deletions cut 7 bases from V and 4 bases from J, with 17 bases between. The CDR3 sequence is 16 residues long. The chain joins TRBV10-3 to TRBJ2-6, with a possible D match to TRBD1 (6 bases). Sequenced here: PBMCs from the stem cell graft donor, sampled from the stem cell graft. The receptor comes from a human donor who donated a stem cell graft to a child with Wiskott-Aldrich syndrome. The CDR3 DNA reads TGTGCCATCAACTATCAGGGGCCGCGGGGGGCCAACGTCCTGACTTTC. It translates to CAINYQGPRGANVLTF.